This section outlines one T cell receptor beta chain sequence together with its context. The antigen remains unidentified. This sample is part of a study of cytotoxic CD8 clonotypes in ibrutinib-treated CLL. For the study at large: Partial responses numbered some 25 and complete responses 2; after a median about 62 months, roughly 15 stayed remitted and some twelve progressed.

The table came from immunoSEQ multiplex PCR; TCRdb's copy has only in-frame clones and leaves some out. The table records 200,000 to 250,000 clones, about three quarters of them present only once. Points from the study as a whole: Public clonotypes were rare and shrank or held steady on treatment.

The input for sequencing was PBMCs, taken after 12 months of ibrutinib treatment. The origin of this receptor is a human donor with chronic lymphocytic leukemia.

This chain's CDR3 is CASSVGWGSYEQYF. CDR3 sequence (DNA): TGTGCCAGCAGCGTGGGATGGGGGTCCTACGAGCAGTACTTC. The chain recombines TRBV9 with TRBJ2-7; possibly TRBD1 or TRBD2 for D (5 bases each). Germline V gene data show CDR1 as SGDLS and CDR2 as YYNGEE. This CDR3 is 14 amino acids long. Trimming took off 2 bases at V and 1 base at J, with 10 bases between the two ends.